One sample yielded the 25 T cell receptor beta chains listed below, sequenced in a study of cytomegalovirus exposure and HLA in healthy donors. The PCR employed 60 Vbeta primers together with 13 Jbeta primers. Generated by immunoSEQ multiplex PCR, the TCRdb table keeps only in-frame clones and is missing some. The data show about 98,000 clones, around 80% seen once. Sequenced: PBMCs. These receptors were taken from a human donor in good health.

The chain is built from TRBV4-1 and TRBJ2-1; 7 positions match TRBD2. This CDR3 comprises 17 residues. The V gene's germline CDR1 is MGHRA and CDR2 YSYEKL. J gave up 4 bases and V 4 bases, and 13 bases lay outside the gene matches. For the CDR3, the DNA is TGCGCCAGCAGCCCGTCAAGCGGACTAGTAAGTTACAATGAGCAGTTCTTC. Translation gives CASSPSSGLVSYNEQFF.

This chain uses TRBV19 with TRBJ2-2; 7 positions agree with TRBD1. The germline gives CDR1 LNHDA, CDR2 SQIVND (reference sequence). The CDR3 contains 15 residues. V lost 6 bases to trimming and J lost 0 bases; unmatched junction nucleotides: 4. The DNA of the CDR3 is TGTGCCAGTAGGCTTGGGACAGCGAACACCGGGGAGCTGTTTTTT. Amino acids: CASRLGTANTGELFF. The whole variable domain, filled in from reference TRBV19 and TRBJ2-2, reads DGGITQSPKYLFRKEGQNVTLSCEQNLNHDAMYWYRQDPGQGLRLIYYSQIVNDFQKGDIAEGYSVSREKKESFPLTVTSAQKNPTAFYLCASRLGTANTGELFFGEGSRLTVL.

This chain connects TRBV5-1 to TRBJ2-3, with 9 bases matching TRBD1. V shed 3 bases, J shed 2 bases, and the junction held 7 bases outside the gene matches. CDR1 and CDR2 from the germline V gene are SGHRS and YFSETQ. The CDR3 spans 16 residues. The CDR3 is CASSSPDRGITDTQYF. The CDR3 DNA sequence: TGCGCCAGCAGCTCACCGGACAGGGGCATCACAGATACGCAGTATTTT. The entire variable domain, with the rest obtained from reference TRBV5-1 and TRBJ2-3, is as follows: KAGVTQTPRYLIKTRGQQVTLSCSPISGHRSVSWYQQTPGQGLQFLFEYFSETQRNKGNFPGRFSGRQFSNSRSEMNVSTLELGDSALYLCASSSPDRGITDTQYFGPGTRLTVL.

The chain recombines TRBV19 with TRBJ1-1; 9 positions match TRBD1. The CDR3 loop spans 16 amino acids. The ends lost 1 base at V and 1 base at J; junction bases unmatched: 4. Germline V gene lookup returns CDR1 LNHDA and CDR2 SQIVND (reference sequence). Here the CDR3 DNA reads TGTGCCAGTAGTATAGGGACAGGGGCTCCGAACACTGAAGCTTTCTTT. This encodes CASSIGTGAPNTEAFF.

This clone has more than one count but fewer than ten. V gene TRBV19 combines with J gene TRBJ1-4, with 7 bases lining up with TRBD1. Germline V gene lookup returns CDR1 LNHDA and CDR2 SQIVND (reference sequence). The CDR3 consists of 14 residues. V lost 5 bases and J lost 14; bases outside the gene matches: 14. CDR3 bases: TGTGCCAGTAGTGAGGTCCGGGACAGCTCAAATCTGTTTTTT. Translation: CASSEVRDSSNLFF.

V gene TRBV10-3 combines with J gene TRBJ2-2; 13 bases fit TRBD2. The CDR3 consists of 16 residues. The V segment lost 5 bases and the J segment 5 bases; nucleotides outside the gene matches: 5. Germline V gene sequence: CDR1 ENHRY, CDR2 SYGVKD. CDR3 protein: CAISWTSGGATGELFF. The CDR3 DNA reads TGTGCCATCAGTTGGACTAGCGGGGGAGCTACCGGGGAGCTGTTTTTT.

As DNA, the CDR3 is TGTGCCAGCAGCGTAGTTGGAGGAGGGAATTCACCCCTCCACTTT. Translated, it gives CASSVVGGGNSPLHF. The chain has TRBV9 and TRBJ1-6; D is uncertain. There are 15 residues in the CDR3. V was shortened by 0 bases and J by 7 bases, with 11 bases between the two germline ends. CDR1 and CDR2 from the germline V gene are SGDLS and YYNGEE.

The chain recombines TRBV5-1 with TRBJ1-1; tentative D call: TRBD1 (5 bases). CDR1 is SGHRS and CDR2 is YFSETQ in the germline V gene. The CDR3 is made up of 15 amino acids. Trimming shortened V by 4 bases and J by 3 bases, and 16 bases separated the two germline ends. In DNA, the CDR3 is TGCGCCAGCAGCCAGACGCGTGGGGGGGACACTGAAGCTTTCTTT. Amino acid sequence: CASSQTRGGDTEAFF.

The CDR3 DNA follows: TGTGCCAGTAGTCTCCGTGGGCAGAACACTGAAGCTTTCTTT. It is translated as CASSLRGQNTEAFF. The rearrangement joins TRBV19 to TRBJ1-1; D ambiguous. The CDR3 is made up of 14 amino acids. The V end was cut by 5 bases, the J end by 1 base, with 11 bases between. Germline CDR1 reads LNHDA; CDR2 reads SQIVND (reference sequence).

The chain carries TRBV6-5 and TRBJ2-5, with D possibly matching TRBD2 (6 bases). From germline, CDR1 is MNHEY and CDR2 SVGAGI. This CDR3 has 14 amino acids. V lost 5 bases and J lost 5, with 15 bases in between. The CDR3 here is CASSGGVRGETQYF. Written as DNA, the CDR3 is TGTGCCAGCAGTGGAGGGGTGAGAGGCGAGACCCAGTACTTC.

J is TRBJ2-3 and V is TRBV2; 10 bases map to TRBD2. This CDR3 has 17 amino acids. With V trimmed by 6 bases and J by 3 bases, 12 bases remained unmatched. The germline V gene has CDR1 SNHLY and CDR2 FYNNEI. In DNA form, the CDR3 reads TGTGCCAGCAGCCCAAGAAGCGGGGGGGCCGGGACAGATACGCAGTATTTT. This codes for CASSPRSGGAGTDTQYF. Filled out from reference TRBV2 and TRBJ2-3, the complete variable domain reads EPEVTQTPSHQVTQMGQEVILRCVPISNHLYFYWYRQILGQKVEFLVSFYNNEISEKSEIFDDQFSVERPDGSNFTLKIRSTKLEDSAMYFCASSPRSGGAGTDTQYFGPGTRLTVL.

This chain connects TRBV25-1 to TRBJ2-5, with D possibly matching TRBD1 (6 bases). Judging by the DNA end, TRBJ2-7 fits better; the J call may be wrong. The length of the CDR3 is 16 residues. Germline CDR1 is MGHDK and CDR2 is SYGVNS. In DNA form, the CDR3 reads TGTGCCAGCAGTGGGCCCCGCACAGGGTACCCCTACGAGCAGTACTTC. Its translation is CASSGPRTGYPYEQYF.

The V call is TRBV5-1, the J call TRBJ2-7; D possibly corresponds to TRBD1 (6 bases). Germline CDR1 reads SGHRS; CDR2 reads YFSETQ. The ends were cut back, 0 bases at V and 6 bases at J, with 10 bases in the middle. The CDR3 consists of 13 residues. The CDR3 protein is CASSLGGLGEQYF. CDR3 nucleotide sequence: TGCGCCAGCAGCTTGGGGGGGCTGGGCGAGCAGTACTTC.

This chain links TRBV15 with TRBJ1-4; 9 nucleotides agree with TRBD1. Looked up from germline, CDR1 is LNHNV and CDR2 is YYDKDF (reference sequence). CDR3 length: 19 residues. J lost 8 bases, V lost 0 bases, and 16 bases had no gene match. The CDR3 loop is CATSRDITGGWIREEKLFF. The DNA of the CDR3 is TGTGCCACCAGCAGAGATATTACAGGGGGCTGGATAAGAGAGGAAAAACTGTTTTTT.

The V gene is TRBV2, the J gene TRBJ2-1; 7 positions match TRBD2. Germline V lookup: CDR1 SNHLY, CDR2 FYNNEI. The ends lost 4 bases at V and 0 bases at J; junction bases unmatched: 6. The CDR3 covers 16 residues. DNA for the CDR3: TGTGCCAGCAGTGCGAGCGGGGTTCGCTCCTACAATGAGCAGTTCTTC. It codes for CASSASGVRSYNEQFF. Filled out from reference TRBV2 and TRBJ2-1, the complete variable domain reads EPEVTQTPSHQVTQMGQEVILRCVPISNHLYFYWYRQILGQKVEFLVSFYNNEISEKSEIFDDQFSVERPDGSNFTLKIRSTKLEDSAMYFCASSASGVRSYNEQFFGPGTRLTVL.

The V and J genes are TRBV9 and TRBJ1-2; D not resolved. Trimming left V 0 bases short and J 3 bases short, with 6 bases between. The germline V gene has CDR1 SGDLS and CDR2 YYNGEE. The CDR3 runs 13 residues. CDR3 region: CASSVGQDYGYTF. DNA of the CDR3: TGTGCCAGCAGCGTAGGCCAGGACTATGGCTACACCTTC.

V is TRBV29-1 and J is TRBJ2-2; maybe TRBD1 (7 bases). The CDR3 runs to 15 residues. Germline V gene lookup returns CDR1 SQVTM and CDR2 ANQGSEA. V was pared by 6 bases and J by 4 bases, with 18 bases between. CDR3 sequence (DNA): TGCAGCGTCCAACCGGGGCAGGGGGGCACCGGGGAGCTGTTTTTT. As protein: CSVQPGQGGTGELFF.

This clone has only a few counts. This sequence joins TRBV25-1 and TRBJ2-2; a weak D match, TRBD1 (5 bases). The V end was cut by 7 bases, the J end by 12 bases, with 18 bases between. Looked up from germline, CDR1 is MGHDK and CDR2 is SYGVNS. This CDR3 is 13 amino acids long. CDR3 amino acids: CASNIGVAGKLFF. CDR3 nucleotide sequence: TGTGCCAGCAACATAGGTGTAGCAGGGAAGCTGTTTTTT.

The genes are TRBV2 and TRBJ1-4; D possibly corresponds to TRBD1 (6 bases). The CDR3 runs 15 residues. The germline V gene encodes CDR1 SNHLY and CDR2 FYNNEI. Trimming pared 4 bases from V and 1 base from J, leaving 10 bases between. The CDR3 nucleotides are TGTGCCAGCAGTGCGGGACACCAAACTAATGAAAAACTGTTTTTT. Translation: CASSAGHQTNEKLFF.

This chain uses TRBV19 with TRBJ1-3, with TRBD1 matching over 8 bases. With V trimmed by 6 bases and J by 2 bases, 6 bases remained unmatched. Germline V gene lookup returns CDR1 LNHDA and CDR2 SQIVND (reference sequence). This CDR3 has 15 amino acids. The CDR3 region is CASRVDRDTGNTIYF. The CDR3, as DNA: TGTGCCAGTAGGGTGGACAGGGATACTGGAAACACCATATATTTT.

J is TRBJ1-1 and V is TRBV18, with D tentatively TRBD1 (5 bases). The CDR3 spans 14 residues. Germline CDR1 is KGHSH and CDR2 is LQKENI. The germline V and J ends were trimmed by 3 bases and 3 bases, with 11 bases remaining between them. The CDR3 coding sequence is TGTGCCAGCTCACCGACAGCCTTATACACTGAAGCTTTCTTT. It yields the protein CASSPTALYTEAFF.

The chain uses TRBV12-5 and TRBJ1-5, with D possibly matching TRBD1 (5 bases). Deletions cut 8 bases from V and 7 bases from J, with 15 bases between. Germline lookup yields CDR1 LGHNT and CDR2 FRNRAP. The CDR3 is made up of 13 amino acids. The CDR3 DNA follows: TGTGCTAGTAGTCGGCAGGGTGAACAGCCCCAGCATTTT. This encodes CASSRQGEQPQHF.

This chain connects TRBV4-3 to TRBJ1-4, with D unclear. Trimming took 4 bases from V and 3 from J, leaving 15 bases between them. This CDR3 comprises 16 residues. From germline, CDR1 is LGHNA and CDR2 YSLEER. The CDR3 coding sequence is TGCGCCAGCAGCCGCAATCCAGGCGACCCTAATGAAAAACTGTTTTTT. It yields the protein CASSRNPGDPNEKLFF.

The gene calls are TRBV19 and TRBJ1-1; TRBD1 is a possible D gene (5 bases). CDR3 length: 15 residues. Trimming removed 9 bases at V and 0 bases at J, with 17 bases between. Germline loops: CDR1 LNHDA, CDR2 SQIVND (reference sequence). The CDR3 region has the DNA TGTGCCAGAGAGTCGACAGACAAAGTGAACACTGAAGCTTTCTTT. This sequence encodes CARESTDKVNTEAFF. Looking up the rest from reference TRBV19 and TRBJ1-1 gives the full variable domain: DGGITQSPKYLFRKEGQNVTLSCEQNLNHDAMYWYRQDPGQGLRLIYYSQIVNDFQKGDIAEGYSVSREKKESFPLTVTSAQKNPTAFYLCARESTDKVNTEAFFGQGTRLTVV.

There are many counts of this clone. The CDR3 DNA reads TGTGCCAGCAGTGTATACACTGAAGCTTTCTTT. Translated: CASSVYTEAFF. The rearrangement links TRBV2 to TRBJ1-1; D is undetermined. V lost 4 bases to trimming and J lost 3 bases, with 3 bases between them. The CDR3 runs 11 residues. Per germline, CDR1 SNHLY and CDR2 FYNNEI.